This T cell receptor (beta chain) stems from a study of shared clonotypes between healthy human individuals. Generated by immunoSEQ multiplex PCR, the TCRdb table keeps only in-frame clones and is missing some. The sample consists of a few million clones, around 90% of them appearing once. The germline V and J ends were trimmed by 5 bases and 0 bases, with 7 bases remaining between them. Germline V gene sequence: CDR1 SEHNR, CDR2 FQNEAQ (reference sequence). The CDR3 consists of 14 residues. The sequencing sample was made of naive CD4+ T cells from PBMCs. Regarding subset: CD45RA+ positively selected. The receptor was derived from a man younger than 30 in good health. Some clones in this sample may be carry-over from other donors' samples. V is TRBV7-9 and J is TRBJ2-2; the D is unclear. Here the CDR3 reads CASSDLANTGELFF. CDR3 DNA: TGTGCCAGCAGCGACCTAGCGAACACCGGGGAGCTGTTTTTT.